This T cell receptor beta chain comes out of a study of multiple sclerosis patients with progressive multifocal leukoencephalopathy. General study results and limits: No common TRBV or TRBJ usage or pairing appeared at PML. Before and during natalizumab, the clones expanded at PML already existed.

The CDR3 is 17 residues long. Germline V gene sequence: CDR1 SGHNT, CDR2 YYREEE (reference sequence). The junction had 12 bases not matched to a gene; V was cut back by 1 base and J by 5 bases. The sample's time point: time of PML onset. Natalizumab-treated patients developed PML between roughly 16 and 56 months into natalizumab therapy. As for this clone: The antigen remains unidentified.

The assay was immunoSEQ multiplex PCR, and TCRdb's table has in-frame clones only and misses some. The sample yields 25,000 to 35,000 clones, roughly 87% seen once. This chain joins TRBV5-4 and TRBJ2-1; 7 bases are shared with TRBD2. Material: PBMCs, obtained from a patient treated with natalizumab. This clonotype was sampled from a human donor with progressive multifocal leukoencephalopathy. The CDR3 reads CASSLPRELTVDNEQFF. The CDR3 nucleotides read TGTGCCAGCAGCTTGCCGCGGGAGCTAACTGTGGACAATGAGCAGTTCTTC.